The rows below give T cell receptor beta chains drawn from one sample of a study of CD8 T cells in Susac syndrome. TCRdb used MiXCR to reprocess the immunoSEQ multiplex PCR reads, holding one entry per CDR3 protein. The sample carries about 120,000 distinct CDR3 sequences, 93% recorded once. Sequenced input: CD4+ T cells from PBMCs. Receptors originate from a human donor with multiple sclerosis. CDR3s include the opening cysteine and the closing phenylalanine or tryptophan. The D gene is left open where the match is weak. Clone size is given for some rows only: seen once, a few or many times, or a class if the clone is expanded.

>TRBJ2-5|NA|TRBD2|TRBV25-1
TGTGCCAGCAGTGGAGCGGGACTAGCGGCGCTCGGGACCCAGTACTTC
CASSGAGLAALGTQYF
>TRBJ1-2|NA|NA|TRBV18
TGTGCCAGCTCACTAAACCGACTCTATGGCTACACCTTC
CASSLNRLYGYTF
>TRBJ2-7|once|NA|TRBV6-1
TGTGCCAGCAGTGAGGGAGACGGATTCTACTCCTACGAGCAGTACTTC
CASSEGDGFYSYEQYF
>TRBJ1-5|NA|TRBD1|TRBV5-1
TGCGCCAGCAGCTTGACAGGGGAAGGGCATCAGCCCCAGCATTTT
CASSLTGEGHQPQHF
>TRBJ2-7|NA|TRBD1|TRBV29-1
TGCAGCGTCCTTGGACAGGGGTGGGGGGAGCAGTACTTC
CSVLGQGWGEQYF
>TRBJ2-3|NA|TRBD2|TRBV11-2
TGTGCCAGCAGGCAAGCGGGGCTCAAATACACAGATACGCAGTATTTT
CASRQAGLKYTDTQYF
>TRBJ1-5|NA|NA|TRBV9
TGTGCCAGCAGCGCAGGGCCAGGGATGAACAATCAGCCCCAGCATTTT
CASSAGPGMNNQPQHF
>TRBJ2-5|NA|TRBD2|TRBV28
TGTGCCAGCAGTTTATCCGGGGGGAAAGAGACCCAGTACTTC
CASSLSGGKETQYF
>TRBJ1-1|few|NA|TRBV19
TGTGCCAGTAGTATTGGATCAGGGCTGAGAGCTTTCTTT
CASSIGSGLRAFF
>TRBJ2-7|NA|TRBD2|TRBV6-6
TGTGCCAGCAGCCACACGGGGGGGAACGAGCAGTACTTC
CASSHTGGNEQYF
>TRBJ2-7|NA|NA|TRBV27
TGTGCCAGCAGTCCTCACCGGGACGTCATCTACGAGCAGTACTTC
CASSPHRDVIYEQYF
>TRBJ1-1|NA|NA|TRBV5-1
TGCGCCAGCAGCTTCGGGAACACTGAAGCTTTCTTT
CASSFGNTEAFF
>TRBJ2-2|NA|TRBD1|TRBV19
TGTGCCAGTAGTAGGACAGGGGATGGCGGGGAGCTGTTTTTT
CASSRTGDGGELFF
>TRBJ1-6|once|TRBD1|TRBV19
TGTGCCAGTAGTCCTCCCGGGACAGAGTATTCACCCCTCCACTTT
CASSPPGTEYSPLHF
>TRBJ1-1|NA|TRBD1|TRBV4-1
TGCGCCAGCAGCCAAGGGACCCGACAGGGGACCAACACTGAAGCTTTCTTT
CASSQGTRQGTNTEAFF
>TRBJ2-5|NA|NA|TRBV4-3
TGCGCCAGCAGTCCGGCGGCGGGGGCGTTCGGAGAGACCCAGTACTTC
CASSPAAGAFGETQYF
>TRBJ1-1|NA|NA|TRBV6-5
TGTGCCAGCAGTCTCATGGGGAACACTGAAGCTTTCTTT
CASSLMGNTEAFF
>TRBJ1-5|NA|NA|TRBV20-1
TGCAGTGCTGAGGACAGCTATAGCAATCAGCCCCAGCATTTT
CSAEDSYSNQPQHF
>TRBJ1-4|NA|NA|TRBV3-1
TGTGCCAGCAGCCTAGCGGGGACTAATGAAAAACTGTTTTTT
CASSLAGTNEKLFF
>TRBJ1-1|NA|TRBD1|TRBV7-3
TGTGCCAGCAGCTCGGAATCGGGACAGACTGAAGCTTTCTTT
CASSSESGQTEAFF
>TRBJ1-1|NA|NA|TRBV11-2
TGTGCCAGCAGCTTAGTAGGGACTGAAGCTTTCTTT
CASSLVGTEAFF
>TRBJ2-2|NA|NA|TRBV6-5
TGTGCCAGCAGTTACTTCCTGGTTACGAACACCGGGGAGCTGTTTTTT
CASSYFLVTNTGELFF
>TRBJ2-1|NA|NA|TRBV6-1
TGTGCCAGCAGTGAAAGAGGTAGCGGTGAGCAGTTCTTC
CASSERGSGEQFF
>TRBJ1-4|NA|NA|TRBV3-1
TGTGCCAGCAGCTTCGGACATGGGGAAAAACTGTTTTTT
CASSFGHGEKLFF
>TRBJ2-3|NA|TRBD1|TRBV4-2
TGTGCCAGCAGCCGGCGCAGGGGGATGTCAGATACGCAGTATTTT
CASSRRRGMSDTQYF
>TRBJ2-5|NA|NA|TRBV25-1
TGTGCCAGCAGTGACCTAGGAGCAGGGTCAGAGACCCAGTACTTC
CASSDLGAGSETQYF
>TRBJ2-7|NA|TRBD1|TRBV5-1
TGCGCCAGCAGGGAAGGAAGGACAGGGGATAACTCCTACGAGCAGTACTTC
CASREGRTGDNSYEQYF
>TRBJ1-1|NA|NA|TRBV3-1
TGTGCCAGCAGCCCCCCCTGGGTTGAGAACACTGAAGCTTTCTTT
CASSPPWVENTEAFF
>TRBJ2-5|NA|NA|TRBV5-1
TGCGCCAGCAGCTTGGTAGGGGGTTTCCAAGAGACCCAGTACTTC
CASSLVGGFQETQYF
>TRBJ2-5|NA|TRBD2|TRBV25-1
TGTGCCAGCACCCCGGGACTAGCGGGGGAGGAGACCCAGTACTTC
CASTPGLAGEETQYF
>TRBJ1-2|NA|NA|TRBV5-1
TGCGCCAGCAGCTTGGCCAGCGGCACCAACTATGGCTACACCTTC
CASSLASGTNYGYTF
>TRBJ2-2|NA|TRBD2|TRBV5-4
TGTGCCAGCAGCTCACTAGCGGGGGGCCAGAACACCGGGGAGCTGTTTTTT
CASSSLAGGQNTGELFF
>TRBJ2-5|NA|TRBD2|TRBV4-1
TGCGCCAGCAGCCAAGGTGGCGGGGGGCTCCAAGAGACCCAGTACTTC
CASSQGGGGLQETQYF
>TRBJ2-7|few|NA|TRBV5-1
TGCGCCAGCAGCTTCGGGGTAACGTCCTACGAGCAGTACTTC
CASSFGVTSYEQYF
>TRBJ2-3|once|NA|TRBV5-1
TGCGCCAGCAGCTTGGTCGCCACTAGCACAGATACGCAGTATTTT
CASSLVATSTDTQYF
>TRBJ1-2|NA|NA|TRBV3-1
TGTGCCAGCAGCCAAGATATGGGTGGCTACACCTTC
CASSQDMGGYTF
>TRBJ2-1|NA|TRBD2|TRBV28
TGTGCCAGCAGTTATAGCGGGGGGGTGGGGAATGAGCAGTTCTTC
CASSYSGGVGNEQFF
>TRBJ1-4|NA|NA|TRBV6-2/TRBV6-3
TGTGCCAGCAGCTCCCCCCGACAGTCCGGCCGGGAAAAACTGTTTTTT
CASSSPRQSGREKLFF
>TRBJ2-1|NA|TRBD2|TRBV7-2
TGTGCCAGCAGCCCCTTAACAGCGGGAGAACGGTTCTTC
CASSPLTAGERFF
>TRBJ2-5|few|NA|TRBV4-1
TGCGCCAGCAGCCAAGATTACCGGCGGGGAGAGACCCAGTACTTC
CASSQDYRRGETQYF
>TRBJ1-2|NA|NA|TRBV30
TGTGCCTGGGTACTTTCAGGGGTCGCGAGCTATGGCTACACCTTC
CAWVLSGVASYGYTF
>TRBJ2-7|NA|NA|TRBV7-9
TGTGCCAGCAGCTTAGAGGGCAGGAAGACCTACGAGCAGTACTTC
CASSLEGRKTYEQYF
>TRBJ1-5|NA|NA|TRBV12-3/TRBV12-4
TGTGCCAGCAGTTCTCTGAGGGGGATTCAGCCCCAGCATTTT
CASSSLRGIQPQHF
>TRBJ2-3|NA|TRBD2|TRBV20-1
TGCAGTGCTAGAGATTACCCCTCGACTAGCGGGGGGTACACAGATACGCAGTATTTT
CSARDYPSTSGGYTDTQYF
>TRBJ2-3|NA|NA|TRBV7-2
TGTGCCAGCAGCCCACATACAAGAATTACAGATACGCAGTATTTT
CASSPHTRITDTQYF
>TRBJ2-3|NA|TRBD1|TRBV13
TGTGCCAGCAGCTTAGGCCCCCGGACAGGGCTAGATACGCAGTATTTT
CASSLGPRTGLDTQYF